A selection of T cell receptor beta chains follows, all from one sample in a study of blood T cell repertoires in COVID-19. The protocol was immunoSEQ multiplex PCR, while the TCRdb copy is restricted to in-frame clones and leaves out a portion. The sample contains about 210,000 clones, 89% of which appear only once. Sequenced material: peripheral blood. These receptors all stem from a woman in her 40s with acute or convalescent COVID-19. The conserved cysteine and the conserved F or W are not part of the CDR3 here.

len	v_gene	j_gene	CDR3aa
12	TRBV5-6	TRBJ1-1	ASSLSRWNTEAF
14	TRBV5-6	TRBJ1-3	ASSRMTAFSGNTIY
13	TRBV2	TRBJ1-2	ASLSSGVANYGYT
16	TRBV5-4	TRBJ1-2	ASSLPPQFSGEIYGYT
14	TRBV3-1/TRBV3-2	TRBJ2-3	ASSRTSGTGTDTQY
10	TRBV24-1	TRBJ1-2	ATSDSNYGYT
16	TRBV5-1	TRBJ1-2	ASSLDPGTADTNYGYT
9	TRBV24-1	TRBJ1-1	ATSDRTEAF
13	TRBV7-9	TRBJ1-2	ASSLGDRGSEGYT
13	TRBV5-1	TRBJ2-3	ASSGGTSRGDTQY
14	TRBV11-2	TRBJ1-1	ASSLVPRRPSTEAF
13	TRBV11-2	TRBJ2-1	ASSKGFSGVNEQF
12	TRBV5-1	TRBJ1-2	ASSLARGDYGYT
13	TRBV10-3	TRBJ2-3	AINHGQSGTDTQY
13	TRBV30	TRBJ2-3	AWSVGGPSTDTQY
15	TRBV3-1/TRBV3-2	TRBJ1-6	ASSLGAGLPSNSPLH
10	TRBV12-3/TRBV12-4	TRBJ1-2	ASKTGEFRYT
13	TRBV3-1/TRBV3-2	TRBJ1-5	ASSQTGTGAQPQH
15	TRBV12-5	TRBJ1-2	ASGLVPGSGPNYGYT
12	TRBV11-3	TRBJ2-1	ASSLGASHNEQF
13	TRBV4-1	TRBJ2-2	ASSKGQGASGELF
15	TRBV15	TRBJ1-4	ATSRKNTGTGSEKLF
12	TRBV7-9	TRBJ1-5	ASSLGAQGQPQH